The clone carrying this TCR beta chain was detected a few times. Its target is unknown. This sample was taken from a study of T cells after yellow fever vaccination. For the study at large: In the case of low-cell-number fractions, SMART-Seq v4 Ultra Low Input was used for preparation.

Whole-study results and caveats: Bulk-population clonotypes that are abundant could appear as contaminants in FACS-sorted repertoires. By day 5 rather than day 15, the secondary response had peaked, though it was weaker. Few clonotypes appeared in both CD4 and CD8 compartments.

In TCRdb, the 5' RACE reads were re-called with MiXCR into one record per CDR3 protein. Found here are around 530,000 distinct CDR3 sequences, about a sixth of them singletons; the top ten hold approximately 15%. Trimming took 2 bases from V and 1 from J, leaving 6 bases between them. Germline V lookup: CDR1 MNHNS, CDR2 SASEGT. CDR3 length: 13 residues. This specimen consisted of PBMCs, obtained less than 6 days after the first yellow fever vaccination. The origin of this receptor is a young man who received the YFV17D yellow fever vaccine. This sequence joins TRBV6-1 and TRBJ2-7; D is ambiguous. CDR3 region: CASSERNSYEQYF. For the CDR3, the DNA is TGTGCCAGCAGTGAACGGAATTCCTACGAGCAGTACTTC.